The 19 T cell receptor beta chains below were found in one sample sequenced in a study of memory CD4+ T cells and cytomegalovirus serostatus. Measured with immunoSEQ multiplex PCR; TCRdb has only the in-frame clones, and not every one. The repertoire holds some 58,000 clones, 60% to 80% seen once, with about 1% in the top ten. Single viable CD3+CD4+CD8-CD45RO+ cells were sorted as the memory CD4+ T cells. Sequencing was done on a sample of memory CD4+ T cells from blood. All receptors derive from an adult in good health and CMV-seronegative.

V usage is TRBV9 and J usage is TRBJ2-7, with 9 bases that match TRBD1. The V segment lost 3 bases and the J segment 2 bases; nucleotides outside the gene matches: 6. CDR1 SGDLS and CDR2 YYNGEE come from the germline V gene. The CDR3 has 15 amino acids. The CDR3 is CASSGSDRGAYEQYF. The CDR3 region has the DNA TGTGCCAGCAGCGGTTCTGACAGGGGGGCCTACGAGCAGTACTTC.

This clone was seen only once. In DNA, the CDR3 is TGTGCCAGCAATGCCGGGACTAGCGGGGGGGCTAGGGAGACCCAGTACTTC. Residues: CASNAGTSGGARETQYF. This chain links TRBV2 with TRBJ2-5, with 16 bases lining up with TRBD2. The CDR3 length is 17 residues. The junction had 10 bases not matched to a gene; V was cut back by 7 bases and J by 5 bases. Germline V gene sequence: CDR1 SNHLY, CDR2 FYNNEI.

V usage is TRBV27 and J usage is TRBJ2-1; 8 bases line up with TRBD1. Germline CDR1 and CDR2: MNHEY and SMNVEV (reference sequence). V was clipped by 2 bases and J by 4 bases; unmatched bases: 10. This CDR3 comprises 17 residues. CDR3 loop: CASSLGQGRGLYNEQFF. In nucleotides, the CDR3 is TGTGCCAGCAGTTTAGGGCAGGGCAGGGGGCTTTACAATGAGCAGTTCTTC.

The chain joins TRBV5-6 to TRBJ1-2; D gene ambiguous. This CDR3 has 14 residues. CDR1 is SGHDT, CDR2 YYEEEE, per germline. V was clipped by 0 bases and J by 1 base, with 7 bases between them. In nucleotides, the CDR3 is TGTGCCAGCAGCTTGGCCGGGAGTAACTATGGCTACACCTTC. Residues: CASSLAGSNYGYTF.

V is TRBV6-5 and J is TRBJ1-1; D remains ambiguous. V was shortened by 4 bases and J by 4 bases, with 13 bases between the two germline ends. Germline CDR1 reads MNHEY; CDR2 reads SVGAGI. This CDR3 spans 14 amino acids. The CDR3 DNA follows: TGTGCCAGCAGTTTTAGCAGCAGCGGCACTGAAGCTTTCTTT. Its translation is CASSFSSSGTEAFF.

DNA of the CDR3: TGTGCCAGCTCACCCCCGGACAGGGTAGACGAGCAGTACTTC. Protein sequence: CASSPPDRVDEQYF. The V call is TRBV18, the J call TRBJ2-7; TRBD1 matches at 8 bases. Trimming took 3 bases from V and 5 from J; bases not matched to a gene: 6. CDR1 and CDR2 (germline): KGHSH, LQKENI. The CDR3 has 14 amino acids. The full variable domain, with the rest looked up from reference TRBV18 and TRBJ2-7, is NAGVMQNPRHLVRRRGQEARLRCSPMKGHSHVYWYRQLPEEGLKFMVYLQKENIIDESGMPKERFSAEFPKEGPSILRIQQVVRGDSAAYFCASSPPDRVDEQYFGPGTRLTVT.

The V and J genes are TRBV28 and TRBJ2-7; TRBD2 aligns across 7 bases. With V trimmed by 4 bases and J by 7 bases, 13 bases remained unmatched. Germline V gives CDR1 MDHEN, CDR2 SYDVKM. The CDR3 has 15 amino acids. The CDR3 here is CASSSWTTAGVEQYF. In DNA form, the CDR3 reads TGTGCCAGCAGTTCATGGACTACTGCGGGGGTGGAGCAGTACTTC.

This chain uses TRBV5-1 with TRBJ2-3; D possibly uses TRBD1 or TRBD2 (5 bases each). The germline V and J ends were trimmed by 1 base and 1 base, with 10 bases remaining between them. Germline values: CDR1 SGHRS, CDR2 YFSETQ. The CDR3 contains 15 residues. The CDR3, as DNA: TGCGCCAGCAGCTTGTCCGGGGACCGCACAGATACGCAGTATTTT. Its protein product is CASSLSGDRTDTQYF.

This chain uses TRBV18 with TRBJ1-3, with D perhaps matching TRBD1 (5 bases). Germline V gene lookup returns CDR1 KGHSH and CDR2 LQKENI. The CDR3 covers 15 residues. V lost 3 bases, J lost 0 bases, and 9 bases lay in between. This chain's CDR3 is CASSPQGNSGNTIYF. The CDR3 bases are TGTGCCAGCTCACCTCAGGGTAACTCTGGAAACACCATATATTTT. The full variable domain, with the rest looked up from reference TRBV18 and TRBJ1-3, is NAGVMQNPRHLVRRRGQEARLRCSPMKGHSHVYWYRQLPEEGLKFMVYLQKENIIDESGMPKERFSAEFPKEGPSILRIQQVVRGDSAAYFCASSPQGNSGNTIYFGEGSWLTVV.

The V call is TRBV19, the J call TRBJ1-3, with 9 positions matching TRBD1. The length of the CDR3 is 18 residues. The V gene end was trimmed by 7 bases and the J gene end by 1 base; junction bases not matched to a gene: 14. Germline-derived CDR1 and CDR2 are LNHDA and SQIVND (reference sequence). CDR3 DNA sequence: TGTGCCAGTAACTCCGGGACAGGGTCCGCATTTTCTGGAAACACCATATATTTT. Translated, it gives CASNSGTGSAFSGNTIYF.

This chain joins TRBV5-8 and TRBJ2-2; no reliable D call. From germline, CDR1 is SGHTS and CDR2 YDEGEE. The CDR3 runs 14 residues. The V and J ends lost 4 bases and 7 bases respectively, with 14 bases between them. In DNA, the CDR3 is TGTGCCAGCAGCCCTACTCTAAGTGTCGGGGAGCTGTTTTTT. Amino acid sequence: CASSPTLSVGELFF.

J is TRBJ2-5 and V is TRBV7-2; the D is unclear. CDR3 size: 12 residues. CDR1 is SGHTA and CDR2 is FQGNSA in the germline V gene. The V and J ends lost 1 base and 3 bases respectively, with 3 bases between them. Written as DNA, the CDR3 is TGTGCCAGCAGCTTAGGTAAAGAGACCCAGTACTTC. Its protein product is CASSLGKETQYF.

This chain joins TRBV30 and TRBJ1-2; possibly TRBD1 for D (6 bases). Trimming took off 0 bases at V and 4 bases at J, with 9 bases between the two ends. The germline gives CDR1 GTSNPN, CDR2 SVGIG (reference sequence). The length of the CDR3 is 13 residues. This CDR3 reads CAWSVQGPYGYTF. CDR3 DNA: TGTGCCTGGAGTGTACAGGGCCCCTATGGCTACACCTTC.

The chain carries TRBV5-4 and TRBJ2-3; perhaps TRBD1 as D (7 bases). CDR3 length equals 16 residues. The ends were cut back, 4 bases at V and 0 bases at J, with 15 bases in the middle. Looked up from germline, CDR1 is SGHNT and CDR2 is YYREEE (reference sequence). CDR3 in amino acids: CASSPRGVPSTDTQYF. Here the CDR3 DNA reads TGTGCCAGCAGCCCCAGGGGGGTCCCTAGCACAGATACGCAGTATTTT.

This clone was seen just once. CDR3: CASHRALREKLFF. The CDR3 region has the DNA TGTGCCAGCCACAGGGCTTTACGTGAAAAACTGTTTTTT. V is TRBV25-1 and J is TRBJ1-4, with D maybe TRBD1 (6 bases). CDR1 is MGHDK, CDR2 SYGVNS, per germline. The CDR3 is made up of 13 amino acids. The V and J ends lost 8 bases and 7 bases respectively, with 14 bases between them. The full variable domain, rest sourced from reference TRBV25-1 and TRBJ1-4, is EADIYQTPRYLVIGTGKKITLECSQTMGHDKMYWYQQDPGMELHLIHYSYGVNSTEKGDLSSESTVSRIRTEHFPLTLESARPSHTSQYLCASHRALREKLFFGSGTQLSVL.

The V gene is TRBV11-2, the J gene TRBJ2-7, with D unresolved. The CDR3 is 13 amino acids. The V gene's germline CDR1 is SGHAT and CDR2 FQNNGV. Between the trimmed V and J ends, which lost 3 bases and 0 bases, there was a span of 6 bases. Written as DNA, the CDR3 is TGTGCCAGCAGCTTTTCAGGCTCCTACGAGCAGTACTTC. This translates into CASSFSGSYEQYF.

This rearrangement joins TRBV5-4 to TRBJ2-5; D may be TRBD1 (6 bases). Trimming removed 0 bases at V and 3 bases at J, with 9 bases between. This CDR3 has 14 amino acids. Germline-derived CDR1 and CDR2 are SGHNT and YYREEE (reference sequence). CDR3 sequence reads: CASSLVGAEETQYF. In DNA, the CDR3 is TGTGCCAGCAGCTTGGTGGGGGCCGAAGAGACCCAGTACTTC.

The rearrangement links TRBV6-5 to TRBJ1-2; 9 bases are a match to TRBD1. Germline CDR1 and CDR2: MNHEY and SVGAGI. V was clipped by 6 bases and J by 2 bases; unmatched bases: 7. The CDR3 runs to 15 residues. In DNA form, the CDR3 reads TGTGCCAGCAGACCACCCGGGACAGGGAACTATGGCTACACCTTC. Its translation is CASRPPGTGNYGYTF.

The V call is TRBV28, the J call TRBJ1-5; 9 nucleotides agree with TRBD1. The CDR3 is 15 amino acids. In germline, CDR1 is MDHEN, CDR2 SYDVKM. V dropped 7 bases and J dropped 2; count of bases not matched to a gene: 6. The CDR3 nucleotides are TGTGCCAGCACCACGACAGGGGGTGGCAATCAGCCCCAGCATTTT. The encoded protein is CASTTTGGGNQPQHF. The whole variable domain, filled in from reference TRBV28 and TRBJ1-5, reads DVKVTQSSRYLVKRTGEKVFLECVQDMDHENMFWYRQDPGLGLRLIYFSYDVKMKEKGDIPEGYSVSREKKERFSLILESASTNQTSMYLCASTTTGGGNQPQHFGDGTRLSIL.